This TCR beta chain originates from a study of control samples from healthy donors and cancer patients. The data were produced by immunoSEQ multiplex PCR, yet TCRdb's version contains in-frame clones alone and is incomplete. There are 130,000 to 150,000 clones in the sample; roughly 92% occur only once, and approximately 11% lies in the top ten. Germline assignment: CDR1 SGHVS and CDR2 FQNEAQ. V dropped 4 bases and J dropped 4; count of bases not matched to a gene: 3. This CDR3 spans 13 amino acids. The sequence was obtained from a man aged 25-45 years in good health. The chain is built from TRBV7-8 and TRBJ1-2; 7 bases match TRBD1. Sequenced: blood. In DNA, the CDR3 is TGTGCCAGCAGCTCCAGGGGGATCTATGGCTACACCTTC. Its protein is CASSSRGIYGYTF.